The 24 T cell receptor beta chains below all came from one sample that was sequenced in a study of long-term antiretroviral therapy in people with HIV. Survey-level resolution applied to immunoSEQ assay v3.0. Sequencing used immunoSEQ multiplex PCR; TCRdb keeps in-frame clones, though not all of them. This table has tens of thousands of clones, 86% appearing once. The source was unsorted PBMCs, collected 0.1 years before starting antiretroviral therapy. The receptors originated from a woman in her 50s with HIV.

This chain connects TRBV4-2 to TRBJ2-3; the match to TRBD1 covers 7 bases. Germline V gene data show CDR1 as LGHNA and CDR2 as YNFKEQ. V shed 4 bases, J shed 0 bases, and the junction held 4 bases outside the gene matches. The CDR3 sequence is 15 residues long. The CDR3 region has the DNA TGTGCCAGCAGCCCCCGGACAGGTAGCACAGATACGCAGTATTTT. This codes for CASSPRTGSTDTQYF.

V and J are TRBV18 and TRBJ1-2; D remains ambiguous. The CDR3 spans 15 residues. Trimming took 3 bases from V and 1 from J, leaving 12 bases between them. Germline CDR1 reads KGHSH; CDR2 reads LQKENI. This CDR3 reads CASSPPNRSNYGYTF. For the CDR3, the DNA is TGTGCCAGCTCACCCCCTAACAGAAGTAACTATGGCTACACCTTC.

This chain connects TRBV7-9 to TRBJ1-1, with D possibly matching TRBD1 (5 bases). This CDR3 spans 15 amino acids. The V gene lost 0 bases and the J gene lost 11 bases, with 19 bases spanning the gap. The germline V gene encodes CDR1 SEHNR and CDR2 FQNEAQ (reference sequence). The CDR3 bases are TGTGCCAGCAGCTTAGCGGTAGGGTCCACGGGGGTGGCTTTCTTT. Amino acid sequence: CASSLAVGSTGVAFF.

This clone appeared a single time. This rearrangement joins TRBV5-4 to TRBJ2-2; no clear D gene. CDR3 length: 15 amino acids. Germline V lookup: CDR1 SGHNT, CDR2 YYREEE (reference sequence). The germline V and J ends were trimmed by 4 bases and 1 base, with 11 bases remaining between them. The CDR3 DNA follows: TGTGCCAGCAGCACTACAGAAAAGAACACCGGGGAGCTGTTTTTT. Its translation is CASSTTEKNTGELFF.

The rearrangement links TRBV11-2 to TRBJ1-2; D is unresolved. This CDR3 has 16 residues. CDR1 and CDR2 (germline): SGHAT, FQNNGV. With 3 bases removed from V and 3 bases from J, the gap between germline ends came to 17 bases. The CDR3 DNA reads TGTGCCAGCAGCTTGGCATACGGCAGTACCGACTATGGCTACACCTTC. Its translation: CASSLAYGSTDYGYTF.

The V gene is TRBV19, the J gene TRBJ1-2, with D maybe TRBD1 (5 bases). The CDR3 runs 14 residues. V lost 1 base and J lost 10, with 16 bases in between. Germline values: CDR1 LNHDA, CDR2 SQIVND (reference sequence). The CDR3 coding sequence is TGTGCCAGTAGTATAGCCCCAGGGACTTACGACTACACCTTC. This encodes CASSIAPGTYDYTF.

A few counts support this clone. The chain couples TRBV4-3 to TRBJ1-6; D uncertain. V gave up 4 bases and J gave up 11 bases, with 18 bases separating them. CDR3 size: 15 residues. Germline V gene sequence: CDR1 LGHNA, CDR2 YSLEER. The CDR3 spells CASSLAPDASTPLHF. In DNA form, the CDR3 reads TGCGCCAGCAGCCTGGCCCCCGACGCGAGTACACCCCTCCACTTT.

CDR3 residues: CAWSVTRSGTTGELFF. As DNA, the CDR3 is TGTGCCTGGAGTGTAACCAGAAGTGGAACCACCGGGGAGCTGTTTTTT. The chain employs TRBV30 and TRBJ2-2, with D unresolved. V was clipped by 0 bases and J by 4 bases, with 15 bases between them. Germline-derived CDR1 and CDR2 are GTSNPN and SVGIG (reference sequence). CDR3 length: 16 residues.

CDR3 in DNA: TGTGCCAGCAACACTCGCACAGGGGAGTCACCCCTCCACTTT. Translated: CASNTRTGESPLHF. The V and J genes are TRBV6-1 and TRBJ1-6; 7 positions match TRBD1. The germline CDR1 and CDR2 sequences are MNHNS and SASEGT. This CDR3 is built from 14 residues. V was pared by 7 bases and J by 10 bases, with 10 bases of the junction left unmatched.

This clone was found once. Here the CDR3 DNA reads TGTGCCAGCAGTCCGAGGACAGGGGTTAATAGCAATCAGCCCCAGCATTTT. Amino acid sequence: CASSPRTGVNSNQPQHF. V and J are TRBV27 and TRBJ1-5; 9 bases map to TRBD1. Germline V gene sequence: CDR1 MNHEY, CDR2 SMNVEV (reference sequence). The CDR3 is 17 residues long. V shed 5 bases and J 0 bases; nucleotides not matched to a gene: 8.

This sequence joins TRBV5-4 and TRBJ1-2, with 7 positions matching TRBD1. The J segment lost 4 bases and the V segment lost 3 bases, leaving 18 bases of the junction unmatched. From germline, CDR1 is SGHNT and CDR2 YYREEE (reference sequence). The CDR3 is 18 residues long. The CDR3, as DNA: TGTGCCAGCAGCTCCGGTCCCGGGACAGTTGCCAGGGGCTATGGCTACACCTTC. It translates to CASSSGPGTVARGYGYTF.

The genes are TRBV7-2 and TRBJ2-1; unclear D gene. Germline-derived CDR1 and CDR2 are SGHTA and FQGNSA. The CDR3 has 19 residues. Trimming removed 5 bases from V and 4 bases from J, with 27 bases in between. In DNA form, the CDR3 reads TGTGCCAGCAGCCAAAGACGTACAGCCCCCCGGCGCCTTTACAATGAGCAGTTCTTC. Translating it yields CASSQRRTAPRRLYNEQFF.

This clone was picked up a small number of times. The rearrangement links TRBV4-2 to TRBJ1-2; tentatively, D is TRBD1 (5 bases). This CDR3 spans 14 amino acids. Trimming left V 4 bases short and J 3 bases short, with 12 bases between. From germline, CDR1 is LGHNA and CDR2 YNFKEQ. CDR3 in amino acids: CASSPMGEYYGYTF. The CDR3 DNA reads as TGTGCCAGCAGCCCCATGGGGGAGTACTATGGCTACACCTTC.

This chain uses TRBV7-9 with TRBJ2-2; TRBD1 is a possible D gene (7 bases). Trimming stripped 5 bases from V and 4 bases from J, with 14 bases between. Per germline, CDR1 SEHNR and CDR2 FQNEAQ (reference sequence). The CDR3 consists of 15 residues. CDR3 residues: CASSASGGLTGELFF. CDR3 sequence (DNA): TGTGCCAGCAGCGCATCAGGGGGACTCACCGGGGAGCTGTTTTTT.

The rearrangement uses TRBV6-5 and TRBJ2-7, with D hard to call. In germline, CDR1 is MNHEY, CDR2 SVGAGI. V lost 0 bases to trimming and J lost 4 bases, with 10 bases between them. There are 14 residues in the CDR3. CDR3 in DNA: TGTGCCAGCAGTTACTCCGAATCAGAATACGAGCAGTACTTC. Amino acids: CASSYSESEYEQYF.

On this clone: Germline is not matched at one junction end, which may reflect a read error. For the CDR3, the DNA is TGTGCCAGCAGCCCCACCGGGGCAGGTGATTCGCCCCTCCACTTT. Its translation: CASSPTGAGDSPLHF. The chain uses TRBV9 and TRBJ1-6; tentative D call: TRBD1 (5 bases). The CDR3 contains 15 residues. The germline V gene encodes CDR1 SGDLS and CDR2 YYNGEE.

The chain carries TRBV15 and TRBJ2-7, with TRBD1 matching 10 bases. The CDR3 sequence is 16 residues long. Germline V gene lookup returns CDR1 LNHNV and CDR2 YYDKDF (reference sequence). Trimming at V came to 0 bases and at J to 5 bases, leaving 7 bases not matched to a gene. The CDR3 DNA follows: TGTGCCACCAGCAGAGATTTGGAGACAGGGGGCCACGAGCAGTACTTC. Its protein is CATSRDLETGGHEQYF. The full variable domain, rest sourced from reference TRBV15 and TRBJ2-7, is DAMVIQNPRYQVTQFGKPVTLSCSQTLNHNVMYWYQQKSSQAPKLLFHYYDKDFNNEADTPDNFQSRRPNTSFCFLDIRSPGLGDTAMYLCATSRDLETGGHEQYFGPGTRLTVT.

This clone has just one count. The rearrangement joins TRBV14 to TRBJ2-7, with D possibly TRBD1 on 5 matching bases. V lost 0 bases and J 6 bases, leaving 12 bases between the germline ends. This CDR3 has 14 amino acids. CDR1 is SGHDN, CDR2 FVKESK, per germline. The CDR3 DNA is TGTGCCAGCAGCCAAGAAGGCAGGGCCTCCGAGCAGTACTTC. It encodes CASSQEGRASEQYF.

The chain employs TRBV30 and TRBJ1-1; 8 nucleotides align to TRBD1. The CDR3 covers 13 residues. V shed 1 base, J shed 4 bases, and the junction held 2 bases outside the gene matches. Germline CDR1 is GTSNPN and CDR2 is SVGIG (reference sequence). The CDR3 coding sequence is TGTGCCTGGAGTGACAGGGGGAGCACTGAAGCTTTCTTT. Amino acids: CAWSDRGSTEAFF.

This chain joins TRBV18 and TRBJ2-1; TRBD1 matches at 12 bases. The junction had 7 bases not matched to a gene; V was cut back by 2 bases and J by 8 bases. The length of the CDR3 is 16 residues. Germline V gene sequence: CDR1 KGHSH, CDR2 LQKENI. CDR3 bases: TGTGCCAGCTCACCAGAGATAGGGACAGGGGGCCATGAGCAGTTCTTC. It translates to CASSPEIGTGGHEQFF.

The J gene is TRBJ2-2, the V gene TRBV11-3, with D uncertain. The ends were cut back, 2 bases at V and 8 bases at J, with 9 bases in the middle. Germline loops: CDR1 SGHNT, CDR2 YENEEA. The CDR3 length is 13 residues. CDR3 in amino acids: CASSLSGPGELFF. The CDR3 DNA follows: TGTGCCAGCAGCTTATCAGGACCTGGGGAGCTGTTTTTT.

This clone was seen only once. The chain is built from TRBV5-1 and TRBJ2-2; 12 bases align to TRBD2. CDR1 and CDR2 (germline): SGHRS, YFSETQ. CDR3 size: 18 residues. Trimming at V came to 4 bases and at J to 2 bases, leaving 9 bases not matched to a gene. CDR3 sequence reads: CASSLPASGGVNTGELFF. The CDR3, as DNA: TGCGCCAGCAGCCTCCCGGCTAGCGGGGGGGTAAACACCGGGGAGCTGTTTTTT.

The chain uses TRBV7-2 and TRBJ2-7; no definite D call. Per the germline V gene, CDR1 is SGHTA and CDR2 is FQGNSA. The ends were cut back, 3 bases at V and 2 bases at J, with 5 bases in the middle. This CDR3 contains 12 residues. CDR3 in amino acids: CASSFPTYEQYF. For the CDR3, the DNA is TGTGCCAGCAGCTTCCCGACCTACGAGCAGTACTTC.

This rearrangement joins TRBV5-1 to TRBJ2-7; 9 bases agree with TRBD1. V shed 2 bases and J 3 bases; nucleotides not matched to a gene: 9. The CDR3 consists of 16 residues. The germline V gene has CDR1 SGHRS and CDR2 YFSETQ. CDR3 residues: CASSFRPGQGLYEQYF. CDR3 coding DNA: TGCGCCAGCAGCTTCCGGCCGGGACAGGGACTCTACGAGCAGTACTTC.